These 17 T cell receptor beta chains came from one sample sequenced in a study of shared clonotypes between healthy human individuals. Libraries were prepared by immunoSEQ multiplex PCR; TCRdb keeps only in-frame clonotypes and omits some of them. Found here are some 790,000 clones, roughly 72% of them singletons; the top ten hold under 2%. Sequencing was done on a sample of memory CD4+ T cells sorted from blood. Regarding subset: CD45RA-negative fraction. The receptors originated from a woman aged 25 to 39 in good health.

The gene calls are TRBV7-2 and TRBJ1-2; D perhaps matches TRBD1 (5 bases). V was cut by 11 bases and J by 3 bases, with 13 bases left in between. This CDR3 has 12 amino acids. From germline, CDR1 is SGHTA and CDR2 FQGNSA. CDR3 in DNA: TGTGCCGGGACCGGGGTTTACTATGGCTACACCTTC. Protein sequence: CAGTGVYYGYTF.

This clone was counted a few times. V and J are TRBV30 and TRBJ1-6, with 7 bases identical to TRBD1. The CDR3 has 12 residues. The J segment lost 7 bases and the V segment lost 5 bases, leaving 2 bases of the junction unmatched. Germline loops: CDR1 GTSNPN, CDR2 SVGIG (reference sequence). CDR3 bases: TGTGCCTGGGAACAGGGGAATTCACCCCTCCACTTT. Protein sequence: CAWEQGNSPLHF.

This chain uses TRBV5-6 with TRBJ1-2, with a possible D match to TRBD1 (5 bases). Germline V gene sequence: CDR1 SGHDT, CDR2 YYEEEE. The CDR3 consists of 13 residues. The V and J ends lost 2 bases and 9 bases respectively, with 14 bases between them. In nucleotides, the CDR3 is TGTGCCAGCAGCTTCCGAGACAGCGTCCGCTACACCTTC. As protein: CASSFRDSVRYTF.

The table lists this clone with a few counts. This chain uses TRBV28 with TRBJ1-2; the match to TRBD1 covers 7 bases. The junction had 3 bases not matched to a gene; V was cut back by 6 bases and J by 2 bases. The V gene's germline CDR1 is MDHEN and CDR2 SYDVKM. The CDR3 runs to 13 residues. The CDR3 protein is CASRPGQNYGYTF. DNA of the CDR3: TGTGCCAGCAGACCGGGACAGAACTATGGCTACACCTTC.

This rearrangement joins TRBV6-1 to TRBJ1-4; 8 bases match TRBD1. With 6 bases clipped from V and 2 bases from J, the junction kept 5 bases outside the gene matches. The CDR3 extends over 15 amino acids. Germline CDR1 MNHNS, CDR2 SASEGT. The CDR3 DNA is TGTGCCAGCAGCCTCGACAGGGGTACTAATGAAAAACTGTTTTTT. Its translation: CASSLDRGTNEKLFF.

The sample holds a few counts of this clone. The J gene is TRBJ1-5, the V gene TRBV28; 10 positions match TRBD1. Germline CDR1 MDHEN, CDR2 SYDVKM. The CDR3 consists of 14 residues. V shed 6 bases, J shed 6 bases, and the junction held 5 bases outside the gene matches. The CDR3 protein is CASRSGQGTQPQHF. The CDR3, as DNA: TGTGCCAGCAGGTCGGGACAGGGGACTCAGCCCCAGCATTTT. Full variable domain (remainder filled in from reference TRBV28 and TRBJ1-5): DVKVTQSSRYLVKRTGEKVFLECVQDMDHENMFWYRQDPGLGLRLIYFSYDVKMKEKGDIPEGYSVSREKKERFSLILESASTNQTSMYLCASRSGQGTQPQHFGDGTRLSIL.

The chain employs TRBV6-1 and TRBJ2-1; TRBD2 matches 8 bases. CDR1 is MNHNS, CDR2 SASEGT, per germline. With V trimmed by 8 bases and J by 8 bases, 8 bases remained unmatched. This CDR3 is built from 13 residues. CDR3 DNA: TGTGCCAGCGAAGTAGCGGGGCTGGATGAGCAGTTCTTC. This sequence encodes CASEVAGLDEQFF.

This chain connects TRBV18 to TRBJ1-6; TRBD1 might be the D (5 bases). The CDR3 has 17 amino acids. The germline V and J ends were trimmed by 0 bases and 7 bases, with 16 bases remaining between them. Germline V gene lookup returns CDR1 KGHSH and CDR2 LQKENI. The CDR3 nucleotides are TGTGCCAGCTCACCACCTGGCGGGGGTGGTGGAAATTCACCCCTCCACTTT. Its translation: CASSPPGGGGGNSPLHF.

This clone was observed a single time. This chain connects TRBV5-1 to TRBJ1-1; D uncertain. Trimming cost V 0 bases and J 3 bases, with 12 bases left between them. Looked up from germline, CDR1 is SGHRS and CDR2 is YFSETQ. This CDR3 contains 15 residues. CDR3 sequence: CASSLVPGSHTEAFF. Written as DNA, the CDR3 is TGCGCCAGCAGCTTGGTTCCGGGGTCCCACACTGAAGCTTTCTTT.

The chain joins TRBV4-2 to TRBJ2-1; D unresolved. The CDR3 length is 15 residues. Trimming cost V 3 bases and J 5 bases, with 14 bases left between them. Per the germline V gene, CDR1 is LGHNA and CDR2 is YNFKEQ. In DNA, the CDR3 is TGTGCCAGCAGCCAGGAAGTCGGATACAACAATGAGCAGTTCTTC. Translation gives CASSQEVGYNNEQFF.

V usage is TRBV10-3 and J usage is TRBJ1-1; 8 bases match TRBD1. Trimming removed 2 bases from V and 11 bases from J; junction bases left unmatched: 7. Germline V gene data show CDR1 as ENHRY and CDR2 as SYGVKD. The CDR3 has 13 residues. The CDR3 is CAISEDGQGLAFF. The CDR3 coding sequence is TGTGCCATCAGTGAGGATGGACAGGGCTTGGCTTTCTTT.

The chain carries TRBV7-8 and TRBJ1-4, with unresolved D. CDR1 and CDR2 from the germline V gene are SGHVS and FQNEAQ. This CDR3 has 13 residues. Trimming took off 3 bases at V and 8 bases at J, with 10 bases between the two ends. The CDR3 bases are TGTGCCAGCAGCTTCCTAGAAGGCGAAAAACTGTTTTTT. Translation gives CASSFLEGEKLFF.

This clone was seen at least ten times. This chain links TRBV7-8 with TRBJ1-5; TRBD1 matches 8 bases. V shed 1 base, J shed 6 bases, and the junction held 8 bases outside the gene matches. CDR3 length: 16 amino acids. The germline V gene has CDR1 SGHVS and CDR2 FQNEAQ. As DNA, the CDR3 is TGTGCCAGCAGCTTAGGCGGACAGGGAAGAGGTCAGCCCCAGCATTTT. Translated, it gives CASSLGGQGRGQPQHF.

The table lists this clone with a count of one. The chain combines TRBV27 with TRBJ1-6, with D hard to call. V lost 5 bases and J 9 bases, leaving 11 bases between the germline ends. Germline V gives CDR1 MNHEY, CDR2 SMNVEV (reference sequence). This CDR3 is 13 amino acids long. CDR3 DNA: TGTGCCAGCAGTCCCGGCTGGAGTTCACCCCTCCACTTT. Translated, it gives CASSPGWSSPLHF.

This clone was detected only once. The chain joins TRBV2 to TRBJ2-7; tentatively, D is TRBD2 (6 bases). CDR1 and CDR2 (germline): SNHLY, FYNNEI. V was shortened by 6 bases and J by 2 bases, with 14 bases between the two germline ends. CDR3 length: 14 residues. The CDR3: CASRPRDFTYEQYF. CDR3 DNA sequence: TGTGCCAGCAGGCCCCGGGACTTTACCTACGAGCAGTACTTC. Using reference TRBV2 and TRBJ2-7 for the parts outside the CDR3, the full variable domain is EPEVTQTPSHQVTQMGQEVILRCVPISNHLYFYWYRQILGQKVEFLVSFYNNEISEKSEIFDDQFSVERPDGSNFTLKIRSTKLEDSAMYFCASRPRDFTYEQYFGPGTRLTVT.

This clone has a single count. The V gene is TRBV7-2, the J gene TRBJ1-5; the D gene is possibly TRBD1 (6 bases). V lost 5 bases, J lost 6 bases, and 17 bases lay in between. This CDR3 spans 15 amino acids. Germline V lookup: CDR1 SGHTA, CDR2 FQGNSA. The CDR3 is CASSPGGRASQPQHF. The CDR3 DNA is TGTGCCAGCAGCCCCGGGGGCAGGGCCAGTCAGCCCCAGCATTTT.

This clone was detected a few times. CDR3 nucleotide sequence: TGTGCCATCAGTAGCCGTCCACAGGGAAATAGCAATCAGCCCCAGCATTTT. Translated, it gives CAISSRPQGNSNQPQHF. V is TRBV10-3 and J is TRBJ1-5; the D gene is possibly TRBD1 (6 bases). Germline CDR1 reads ENHRY; CDR2 reads SYGVKD. The CDR3 is 17 residues long. The ends were cut back, 5 bases at V and 0 bases at J, with 17 bases in the middle.